Included here is one TCR beta chain sequence, with context. Its cognate antigen is unknown. The sample is drawn from a study of a mutant IDH1 vaccine in newly diagnosed glioma. Germline loops: CDR1 MNHNS, CDR2 SASEGT. Between the trimmed V and J ends, which lost 4 bases and 4 bases, there was a span of 14 bases. This CDR3 spans 14 amino acids. Regarding time point: week 47, end of study. Every single dose of the vaccine, 300 ug of mutant IDH1 20-mer peptide, came with topical imiquimod. Libraries were prepared by immunoSEQ multiplex PCR; TCRdb keeps only in-frame clonotypes and omits some of them. The sample records roughly 32,000 clones, around nine tenths being singletons.

Source: PBMCs, taken from a glioma patient whose treatment included an IDH1 peptide vaccine. The chain joins TRBV6-1 to TRBJ2-7, with D perhaps matching TRBD2 (6 bases). The sequence was obtained from a man in his forties with glioma. CDR3 in DNA: TGTGCCAGCAGTGTGGAGGGACGCAGGTACGAGCAGTACTTC. It encodes CASSVEGRRYEQYF.